This T cell receptor (beta chain) was identified in a study of long-term antiretroviral therapy in people with HIV. Study results and caveats: ART was followed by higher diversity that remained below transplant donor controls.

Notes on this clone: Its antigen is currently unknown.

Sequencing used immunoSEQ v3.0 at survey level. The table came from immunoSEQ multiplex PCR; TCRdb's copy has only in-frame clones and leaves some out. This sample has tens of thousands of clones, with around 85% found just once. The CDR3 contains 14 residues. The germline CDR1 and CDR2 sequences are SGHNT and YYREEE (reference sequence). V lost 4 bases and J lost 3, with 13 bases in between. Held in samples before DNA extraction were roughly 1-11 million cryopreserved PBMC. The clonotype originates from a man in his forties or fifties with HIV. The V gene is TRBV5-4, the J gene TRBJ1-1, with a weak D call TRBD1 (6 bases). The source was unsorted PBMCs, collected about 5 years before starting antiretroviral therapy. In nucleotides, the CDR3 is TGTGCCAGCAGCAGAACAGGGATGGACACTGAAGCTTTCTTT. It codes for CASSRTGMDTEAFF.